This passage covers 24 T cell receptor beta chains from one sample sequenced in a study of cytomegalovirus exposure and HLA in healthy donors. The PCR employed 60 Vbeta primers together with 13 Jbeta primers. The method was immunoSEQ multiplex PCR; TCRdb's version includes in-frame clones alone and lacks a portion of them. The sample carries some 130,000 clones, roughly 78% recorded once. Specimen: PBMCs. Receptor source: a man in his thirties or forties in good health.

This clone was counted a few times. The V and J genes are TRBV28 and TRBJ2-2; TRBD1 aligns across 8 bases. The CDR3 is 16 amino acids. The germline V gene has CDR1 MDHEN and CDR2 SYDVKM. V was pared by 6 bases and J by 1 base, with 7 bases of the junction left unmatched. CDR3 DNA sequence: TGTGCCAGCAGACCCACGGGGACAGGGAACACCGGGGAGCTGTTTTTT. Protein: CASRPTGTGNTGELFF.

The chain combines TRBV7-6 with TRBJ2-2, with 7 bases matching TRBD1. Germline assignment: CDR1 SGHVS and CDR2 FNYEAQ. The CDR3 is 15 amino acids. V shed 4 bases and J 6 bases; nucleotides not matched to a gene: 8. Here the CDR3 reads CASSSFRGSSGELFF. The CDR3 bases are TGTGCCAGCAGCTCCTTCAGGGGGTCGTCCGGGGAGCTGTTTTTT. Together with reference TRBV7-6 and TRBJ2-2, the CDR3 gives the full variable domain: GAGVSQSPRYKVTKRGQDVALRCDPISGHVSLYWYRQALGQGPEFLTYFNYEAQQDKSGLPNDRFSAERPEGSISTLTIQRTEQRDSAMYRCASSSFRGSSGELFFGEGSRLTVL.

The J gene is TRBJ2-3, the V gene TRBV11-3; D gene unclear. V was pared by 4 bases and J by 2 bases, with 4 bases between. This CDR3 has 12 amino acids. Germline V CDR1 and CDR2: SGHNT, YENEEA. The CDR3, as DNA: TGTGCCAGCAGCTCTATCACAGATACGCAGTATTTT. Translated, it gives CASSSITDTQYF.

The chain couples TRBV20-1 to TRBJ2-5, with unresolved D. Trimming took off 3 bases at V and 5 bases at J, with 7 bases between the two ends. The length of the CDR3 is 11 residues. Germline values: CDR1 DFQATT, CDR2 SNEGSKA (reference sequence). CDR3 DNA: TGCAGTGCTAGGTCGCGGGAGACCCAGTACTTC. It is translated as CSARSRETQYF.

The chain carries TRBV14 and TRBJ2-3; D remains unclear. The V end was cut by 1 base, the J end by 4 bases, with 12 bases between. CDR1 is SGHDN and CDR2 is FVKESK in the germline V gene. The CDR3 contains 15 residues. The CDR3 DNA reads TGTGCCAGCAGCCAAGTAGAGTCGGGTGCAGATACGCAGTATTTT. Its protein product is CASSQVESGADTQYF.

The chain employs TRBV19 and TRBJ1-5; 9 nucleotides agree with TRBD1. The germline gives CDR1 LNHDA, CDR2 SQIVND (reference sequence). The CDR3 has 15 amino acids. With 3 bases clipped from V and 6 bases from J, the junction kept 6 bases outside the gene matches. The CDR3 sequence is CASSMGQGWGQPQHF. The CDR3, as DNA: TGTGCCAGTAGTATGGGACAGGGTTGGGGTCAGCCCCAGCATTTT.

The V call is TRBV5-1, the J call TRBJ2-3; no definite D call. V was pared by 8 bases and J by 0 bases, with 19 bases between. The CDR3 is 16 amino acids. Germline V gene sequence: CDR1 SGHRS, CDR2 YFSETQ. CDR3 sequence: CASARAWVTSTDTQYF. Here the CDR3 DNA reads TGCGCCAGTGCCCGCGCGTGGGTGACTAGCACAGATACGCAGTATTTT.

This clone showed up just a few times. The J gene is TRBJ2-7, the V gene TRBV6-5, with D possibly matching TRBD1 (6 bases). The CDR3 length is 14 residues. Germline CDR1 and CDR2: MNHEY and SVGAGI. Trimming took off 2 bases at V and 2 bases at J, with 10 bases between the two ends. CDR3 DNA: TGTGCCAGCAGTTACAACAGGGCTCCCTACGAGCAGTACTTC. Amino acid sequence: CASSYNRAPYEQYF.

The CDR3, as DNA: TGTGCCAGCAGCTCTCCCTACGTAGGGGGCGCTTCCTACGAGCAGTACTTC. Translation: CASSSPYVGGASYEQYF. The chain recombines TRBV7-9 with TRBJ2-5; 7 bases agree with TRBD1. TRBJ2-7 matches the DNA end more closely, so the J call is doubtful. The CDR3 contains 17 residues. CDR1 is SEHNR, CDR2 FQNEAQ, per germline (reference sequence).

Remarks on this clone: The junction differs from germline at one of its ends, possibly a read error. V is TRBV7-9 and J is TRBJ1-2; no clear D gene. The germline V gene encodes CDR1 SEHNR and CDR2 FQNEAQ (reference sequence). The CDR3 runs 13 residues. CDR3 in amino acids: CSSSLSLSYGYTF. The CDR3 coding sequence is TGTTCCAGCAGCTTATCTCTCTCCTATGGCTACACCTTC.

The chain uses TRBV10-2 and TRBJ2-7; 9 bases map to TRBD1. This CDR3 comprises 16 residues. J gave up 3 bases and V 6 bases, and 12 bases lay outside the gene matches. Per the germline V gene, CDR1 is WSHSY and CDR2 is SAAADI. CDR3 sequence reads: CASSHPPGQGLYEQYF. CDR3 in DNA: TGCGCCAGCAGCCACCCCCCGGGACAGGGCCTCTACGAGCAGTACTTC.

The rearrangement joins TRBV7-6 to TRBJ2-1; 10 bases line up with TRBD2. The CDR3 contains 12 residues. The V gene's germline CDR1 is SGHVS and CDR2 FNYEAQ. Trimming cost V 5 bases and J 11 bases; bases outside gene matches: 3. Written as DNA, the CDR3 is TGTGCCAGCAGCAGTAGCGGGAGGCAGCAGTTCTTC. It translates to CASSSSGRQQFF.

V usage is TRBV6-5 and J usage is TRBJ1-5; D is undetermined. This CDR3 region has 14 residues. Trimming stripped 7 bases from V and 9 bases from J, with 19 bases between. The germline V gene encodes CDR1 MNHEY and CDR2 SVGAGI. This CDR3 reads CASTYWVNSGPQHF. The CDR3, as DNA: TGTGCCAGCACCTACTGGGTAAATTCAGGGCCCCAGCATTTT.

This clone appeared once. The V call is TRBV30, the J call TRBJ1-3; the D gene is possibly TRBD1 (5 bases). Germline-derived CDR1 and CDR2 are GTSNPN and SVGIG (reference sequence). Deletions cut 2 bases from V and 0 bases from J, with 11 bases between. There are 15 residues in the CDR3. Here the CDR3 DNA reads TGTGCCTGGAGTACGAGACAGAGCTCTGGAAACACCATATATTTT. The encoded protein is CAWSTRQSSGNTIYF.

This rearrangement joins TRBV27 to TRBJ2-7; 9 bases are a match to TRBD1. Germline V gene data show CDR1 as MNHEY and CDR2 as SMNVEV (reference sequence). This CDR3 is built from 13 residues. Losses at the gene ends were 5 bases for V and 4 bases for J; bases not matched to a gene: 3. CDR3 sequence: CASSGTGYYEQYF. The CDR3 DNA follows: TGTGCCAGCAGTGGGACAGGGTATTACGAGCAGTACTTC.

A few counts support this clone. The chain uses TRBV27 and TRBJ2-1, with 7 bases matching TRBD2. The V and J ends lost 2 bases and 3 bases, in that order; junction bases with no gene match: 4. CDR1 is MNHEY and CDR2 is SMNVEV in the germline V gene (reference sequence). This CDR3 is 15 amino acids long. This CDR3 is CASSLTSGNYNEQFF. CDR3 DNA sequence: TGTGCCAGCAGTTTAACGAGCGGGAACTACAATGAGCAGTTCTTC.

The V and J genes are TRBV6-5 and TRBJ2-7, with 8 bases matching TRBD2. CDR1 and CDR2 from the germline V gene are MNHEY and SVGAGI. Trimming removed 2 bases from V and 5 bases from J; junction bases left unmatched: 5. The CDR3 totals 14 residues. The CDR3 region has the DNA TGTGCCAGCAGTTACGAGCGGGGGAGAAACGAGCAGTACTTC. Encoded protein: CASSYERGRNEQYF.

The chain combines TRBV5-6 with TRBJ2-7; D perhaps matches TRBD2 (5 bases). With 4 bases removed from V and 3 bases from J, the gap between germline ends came to 14 bases. In germline, CDR1 is SGHDT, CDR2 YYEEEE. The CDR3 length is 14 residues. The CDR3: CASSTPGMSYEQYF. CDR3 in DNA: TGTGCCAGCAGCACCCCCGGGATGAGCTACGAGCAGTACTTC.

This chain uses TRBV28 with TRBJ1-5; tentative D call: TRBD1 (5 bases). The CDR3 covers 14 residues. The V and J ends lost 5 bases and 2 bases respectively, with 10 bases between them. The V gene's germline CDR1 is MDHEN and CDR2 SYDVKM. CDR3 nucleotides: TGTGCCAGCAGTCCCGGGGGGGGCAATCAGCCCCAGCATTTT. Protein sequence: CASSPGGGNQPQHF.

The chain links TRBV11-2 to TRBJ2-3; TRBD2 aligns across 9 bases. The CDR3 length is 16 residues. CDR1 SGHAT and CDR2 FQNNGV come from the germline V gene. Trimming took 8 bases from V and 8 from J; bases not matched to a gene: 17. CDR3 in DNA: TGTGCCAGCGGACCGTCTGGCGGGAGGGGGGCGAGTACGCAGTATTTT. Residues: CASGPSGGRGASTQYF.

This rearrangement joins TRBV29-1 to TRBJ1-2; TRBD1 agrees at 7 bases. V was clipped by 6 bases and J by 2 bases; unmatched bases: 3. Per germline, CDR1 SQVTM and CDR2 ANQGSEA. This CDR3 is 12 amino acids long. The CDR3 bases are TGCAGCGTCTCGACAGGGAACTATGGCTACACCTTC. This encodes CSVSTGNYGYTF.

The chain combines TRBV7-3 with TRBJ2-1, with TRBD2 matching 8 bases. The CDR3 sequence is 15 residues long. Germline-derived CDR1 and CDR2 are SGHTA and FQGTGA. Germline trimming cut 5 bases from V and 0 bases from J; bases unmatched to any gene: 3. Written as DNA, the CDR3 is TGTGCCAGCAGCAAGACTAGCGACTCCTACAATGAGCAGTTCTTC. Its translation: CASSKTSDSYNEQFF.

The DNA for the CDR3 is TGTGCCAGCAGTCGACCCAGGGGATCCCTACCAGCGGGATACAATGAGCAGTTCTTC. Its translation: CASSRPRGSLPAGYNEQFF. The chain carries TRBV11-2 and TRBJ2-1, with a tentative D call TRBD2 (7 bases). Germline V gene data show CDR1 as SGHAT and CDR2 as FQNNGV. Trimming cost V 6 bases and J 4 bases, with 28 bases left between them. This CDR3 spans 19 amino acids.

This clone has more than one count but fewer than ten. The chain combines TRBV11-2 with TRBJ1-3; possible D gene TRBD1, 6 bases. The CDR3 sequence is 15 residues long. Between the trimmed V and J ends, which lost 1 base and 1 base, there was a span of 8 bases. Germline lookup yields CDR1 SGHAT and CDR2 FQNNGV. The CDR3 sequence: CASSLVQGSGNTIYF. The CDR3, as DNA: TGTGCCAGCAGCTTAGTACAGGGTTCTGGAAACACCATATATTTT.